Described below is a single T cell receptor beta chain sequence and its context. This specimen belongs to a study of OX40 agonist ivuxolimab in advanced cancers. Assay: immunoSEQ multiplex PCR; the TCRdb copy retains only in-frame clones and omits some. The sample has tens of thousands of clones, 75% to 90% seen once. CDR1 is MNHNY, CDR2 SVGAGI, per germline (reference sequence). The CDR3 runs 14 residues. The germline V and J ends were trimmed by 6 bases and 0 bases, with 11 bases remaining between them. The chain uses TRBV6-6 and TRBJ2-5; no firm D call. Material: CD4+ or CD8+ T cells sorted from blood, obtained in a trial of the OX40 agonist ivuxolimab. The TCR comes from an adult with an advanced solid tumor such as melanoma, head and neck, liver or kidney cancer. CDR3 residues: CASSPLAYQETQYF. The CDR3 nucleotides read TGTGCCAGCAGCCCCCTGGCGTACCAAGAGACCCAGTACTTC.